The following is a T cell receptor beta chain sequence with its context. TCRdb keeps only in-frame clones here, not all; method: immunoSEQ multiplex PCR. The table has about 100,000 clones, about nine tenths seen once; the top ten hold about 1.8%. Germline loops: CDR1 LNHDA, CDR2 SQIVND (reference sequence). CDR3 length equals 15 residues. Unmatched junction bases numbered 9, after V lost 9 bases and J lost 2 bases. This entry is derived from a study of T cell responses to AZD1222 COVID-19 vaccine. This receptor was identified in an adult in good health. The V gene is TRBV19, the J gene TRBJ2-2, with 7 positions matching TRBD1. The sample in question was peripheral blood, obtained on day 0 of AZD1222 vaccination. As DNA, the CDR3 is TGTGCCAGCAAGACAGGGCCCTTAAACACCGGGGAGCTGTTTTTT. As protein: CASKTGPLNTGELFF.